This T cell receptor beta chain was identified in a study of control samples from healthy donors and cancer patients. V lost 3 bases and J lost 3, with 11 bases in between. The CDR3 runs to 14 residues. From germline, CDR1 is LGHDT and CDR2 YNNKEL (reference sequence). Assay used: immunoSEQ multiplex PCR; TCRdb lists only in-frame clones, some missing. The sample contains approximately 98,000 clones, approximately 84% of which appear only once. The clonotype originates from a man aged 18 to 29 in good health. The chain couples TRBV3-1 (or the pseudogene TRBV3-2) to TRBJ1-1; D ambiguous. The sequencing sample was made of blood. CDR3 DNA: TGTGCCAGCAGCCATCCCCAGGCGGACACTGAAGCTTTCTTT. Protein product: CASSHPQADTEAFF.